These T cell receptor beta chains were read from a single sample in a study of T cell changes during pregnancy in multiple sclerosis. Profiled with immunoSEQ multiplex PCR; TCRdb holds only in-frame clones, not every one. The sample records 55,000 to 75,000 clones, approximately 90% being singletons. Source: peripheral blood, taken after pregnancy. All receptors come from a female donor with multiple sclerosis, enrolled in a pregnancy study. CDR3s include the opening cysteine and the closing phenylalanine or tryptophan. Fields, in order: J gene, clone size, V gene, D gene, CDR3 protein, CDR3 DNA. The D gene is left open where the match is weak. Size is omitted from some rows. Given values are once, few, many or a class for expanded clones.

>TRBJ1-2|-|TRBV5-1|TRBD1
CASSFSDREWDGYTF
TGCGCCAGCAGCTTTTCGGACAGGGAGTGGGATGGCTACACCTTC
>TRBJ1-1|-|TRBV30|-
CAWSVGGGDTEAFF
TGTGCCTGGAGTGTCGGGGGAGGTGACACTGAAGCTTTCTTT
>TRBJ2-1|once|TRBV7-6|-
CASSLELREHEQFF
TGTGCCAGCAGCTTGGAACTCCGGGAGCATGAGCAGTTCTTC
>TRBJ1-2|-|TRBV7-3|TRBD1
CASSLTSDRAHGYGYTF
TGTGCCAGCAGCTTAACGAGCGACAGGGCGCATGGCTATGGCTACACCTTC
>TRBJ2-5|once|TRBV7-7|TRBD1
CASVDRGKETQYF
TGTGCTAGCGTAGACAGGGGAAAAGAGACCCAGTACTTC
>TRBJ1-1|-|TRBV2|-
CASYRQAPTEAFF
TGTGCCAGCTACAGACAGGCGCCCACTGAAGCTTTCTTT
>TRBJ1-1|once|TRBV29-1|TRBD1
CSAPGQGAEAFF
TGCAGCGCACCGGGACAGGGGGCTGAAGCTTTCTTT
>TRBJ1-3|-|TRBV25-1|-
CASSAQRLSGNTIYF
TGTGCCAGCAGTGCTCAGAGACTTTCTGGAAACACCATATATTTT
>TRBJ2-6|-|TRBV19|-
CASTLTQGSSGANVLTF
TGTGCCAGTACCCTCACCCAGGGGTCGTCTGGGGCCAACGTCCTGACTTTC
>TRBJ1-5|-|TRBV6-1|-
CASSEGQGWSNQPQHF
TGTGCCAGCAGTGAAGGGCAGGGCTGGAGCAATCAGCCCCAGCATTTT
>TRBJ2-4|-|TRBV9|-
CASSGGVASIAKNIQYF
TGTGCCAGCAGCGGGGGAGTGGCTTCGATAGCCAAAAACATTCAGTACTTC
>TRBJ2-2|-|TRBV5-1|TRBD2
CASSFLAETGELFF
TGCGCCAGCAGCTTTCTAGCGGAAACCGGGGAGCTGTTTTTT
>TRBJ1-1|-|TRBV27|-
CASSLYGKQGNTEAFF
TGTGCCAGCAGTTTATACGGTAAACAGGGGAACACTGAAGCTTTCTTT
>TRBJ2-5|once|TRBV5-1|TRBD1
CASSFTGGFFEETQYF
TGCGCCAGCAGCTTTACAGGGGGCTTCTTCGAAGAGACCCAGTACTTC
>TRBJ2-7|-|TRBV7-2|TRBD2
CASSLWTSGAHEQYF
TGTGCCAGCAGCTTATGGACTAGCGGGGCTCACGAGCAGTACTTC
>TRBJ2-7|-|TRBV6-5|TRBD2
CASSYSGGRGSYEQYF
TGTGCCAGCAGTTACTCGGGGGGGAGGGGATCCTACGAGCAGTACTTC
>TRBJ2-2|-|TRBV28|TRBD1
CASSSGQGITGELFF
TGTGCCAGCAGTTCGGGACAGGGAATCACCGGGGAGCTGTTTTTT
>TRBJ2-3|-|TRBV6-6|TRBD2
CASSLTSGGTDTQYF
TGTGCCAGCAGCCTCACTAGCGGGGGCACAGATACGCAGTATTTT
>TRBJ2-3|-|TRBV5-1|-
CASSLAQGVLRQYF
TGCGCCAGCAGCTTGGCCCAAGGGGTTCTGAGGCAGTATTTT
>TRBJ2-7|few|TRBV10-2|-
CASSDRSEQYF
TGCGCCAGCAGTGATAGGAGCGAGCAGTACTTC
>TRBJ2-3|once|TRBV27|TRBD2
CASSYTSGRIADTQYF
TGTGCCAGCAGTTATACTAGCGGGAGGATTGCAGATACGCAGTATTTT
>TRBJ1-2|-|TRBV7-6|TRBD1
CASSRGQNDGYTF
TGTGCCAGCAGCCGGGGACAGAATGATGGCTACACCTTC
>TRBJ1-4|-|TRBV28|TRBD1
CASSLIGTGADGGSNEKLFF
TGTGCCAGCAGTTTAATCGGGACAGGGGCCGATGGGGGCTCTAATGAAAAACTGTTTTTT
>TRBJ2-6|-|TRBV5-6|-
CASSRDFSGANVLTF
TGTGCCAGCAGCAGAGATTTCTCTGGGGCCAACGTCCTGACTTTC
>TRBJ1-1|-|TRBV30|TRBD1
CAWSVDRVNTEAFF
TGTGCCTGGAGTGTCGACAGGGTAAACACTGAAGCTTTCTTT
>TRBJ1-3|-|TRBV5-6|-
CASSPGRPDTKGNTIYF
TGTGCCAGCAGCCCGGGAAGACCCGACACGAAAGGAAACACCATATATTTT
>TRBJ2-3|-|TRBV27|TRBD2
CASSLLPGLEDTQYF
TGTGCCAGCAGCTTACTCCCGGGACTAGAAGATACGCAGTATTTT
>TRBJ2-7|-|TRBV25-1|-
CASMVGAKSYEQYF
TGTGCCAGCATGGTGGGCGCGAAGAGCTACGAGCAGTACTTC
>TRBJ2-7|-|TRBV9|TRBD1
CASSVGDRFYEQYF
TGTGCCAGCAGCGTGGGGGACAGGTTCTACGAGCAGTACTTC
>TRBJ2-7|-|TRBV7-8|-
CASSLERTTSYEQYF
TGTGCCAGCAGCTTAGAACGTACTACCTCCTACGAGCAGTACTTC
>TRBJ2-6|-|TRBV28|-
CASSRPPRDPGANVLTF
TGTGCCAGCAGCCGCCCTCCTAGAGACCCTGGGGCCAACGTCCTGACTTTC
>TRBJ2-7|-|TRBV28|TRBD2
CASRPPSSGRVYEQYF
TGTGCCAGCAGACCCCCGTCCAGCGGGAGGGTCTACGAGCAGTACTTC
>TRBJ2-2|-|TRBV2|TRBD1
CAKGQGASGELFF
TGTGCCAAGGGACAGGGGGCATCCGGGGAGCTGTTTTTT
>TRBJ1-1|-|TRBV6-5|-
CASSFIRVGDTEAFF
TGTGCCAGCAGTTTCATCAGGGTAGGGGATACTGAAGCTTTCTTT
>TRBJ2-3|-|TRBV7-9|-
CASSSARDTQYF
TGTGCCAGCAGCTCCGCTAGAGATACGCAGTATTTT
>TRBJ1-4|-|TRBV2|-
CASSGRGVEKLFF
TGTGCCAGCAGTGGCAGGGGCGTCGAAAAACTGTTTTTT
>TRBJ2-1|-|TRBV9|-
CASSPWDFRNEQFF
TGTGCCAGCAGCCCCTGGGACTTCAGGAATGAGCAGTTCTTC
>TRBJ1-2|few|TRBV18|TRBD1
CASSPTGDYGYTF
TGTGCCAGCTCACCGACAGGGGACTATGGCTACACCTTC
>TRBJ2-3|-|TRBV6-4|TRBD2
CASSDSTSGPDTQYF
TGTGCCAGCAGTGACTCGACTAGCGGGCCAGATACGCAGTATTTT
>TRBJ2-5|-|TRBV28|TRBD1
CASSWTGGLFETQYF
TGTGCCAGCAGCTGGACAGGGGGTCTTTTCGAGACCCAGTACTTC
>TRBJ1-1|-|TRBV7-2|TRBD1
CASGQGHTEAFF
TGTGCCAGCGGACAGGGACACACTGAAGCTTTCTTT
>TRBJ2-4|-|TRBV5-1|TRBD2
CASTEGGRAKNIQYF
TGCGCCAGCACAGAGGGCGGGAGAGCCAAAAACATTCAGTACTTC
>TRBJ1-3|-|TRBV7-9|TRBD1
CASSGTDDKSSGNTIYF
TGTGCCAGCAGCGGGACAGACGATAAGTCCTCTGGAAACACCATATATTTT
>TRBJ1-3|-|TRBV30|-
CAWFRGKGNTIYF
TGTGCCTGGTTTAGAGGGAAAGGAAACACCATATATTTT
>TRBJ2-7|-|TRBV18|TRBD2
CASSPGLAGGNEQYF
TGTGCCAGCTCACCGGGACTAGCGGGAGGAAACGAGCAGTACTTC
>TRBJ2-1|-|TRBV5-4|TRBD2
CASSSGLAIPNEQFF
TGTGCCAGCAGCTCTGGACTAGCGATCCCCAATGAGCAGTTCTTC
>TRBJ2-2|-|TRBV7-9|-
CASSVSTGELFF
TGTGCCAGCAGCGTTAGCACCGGGGAGCTGTTTTTT
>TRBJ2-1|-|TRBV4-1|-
CASSQIGNFNNEQFF
TGCGCCAGCAGCCAGATCGGGAACTTCAACAATGAGCAGTTCTTC
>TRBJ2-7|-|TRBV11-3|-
CASSLYSGSYEQYF
TGTGCCAGCAGCTTATATAGCGGCTCCTACGAGCAGTACTTC
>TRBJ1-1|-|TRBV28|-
CASSSIHSIQNTEAFF
TGTGCCAGCAGTTCCATTCACAGCATTCAGAACACTGAAGCTTTCTTT
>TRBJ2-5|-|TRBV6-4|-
CASSDSEQGQETQYF
TGTGCCAGCAGTGACTCAGAGCAGGGCCAAGAGACCCAGTACTTC